The rows below give T cell receptor beta chains drawn from one sample of a study of radiotherapy plus CTLA-4 blockade in lung cancer. Data came from immunoSEQ multiplex PCR; TCRdb stores just in-frame clones and leaves some out. There are over 85,000 clones in the sample; roughly 80% occur only once, and around 25% lies in the top ten. This specimen consisted of peripheral blood, obtained from a patient treated with radiotherapy plus ipilimumab. All receptors derive from a human donor with non-small cell lung cancer that progressed on radiotherapy plus ipilimumab. CDR3s include the opening cysteine and the closing phenylalanine or tryptophan.

V | CDR3
TRBV13 | CASSSGGLAGGNIQYF
TRBV4-1 | CASSQDMRGTGQETQYF
TRBV6-5 | CASSYLTGRDEKLFF
TRBV2 | CASNVDNQPQHF
TRBV14 | CASSQGASLVTQYF
TRBV7-2 | CASSLDVGSATEAFF
TRBV5-1 | CASSFTSDNNEQFF
TRBV10-3 | CATTSRPSYNEQFF
TRBV18 | CASSPVAEAFF
TRBV9 | CASSSRTSGITDTQYF
TRBV9 | CASSVGIAGSTDTQYF
TRBV30 | CAWRTRAYGYTF
TRBV25-1 | CASSELSDGTGGPGELFF
TRBV28 | CASSKRRIGRVSTDTQYF
TRBV19 | CASSKLPRTGEKLFF
TRBV29-1 | CSVAAMGGSYNEQFF
TRBV10-2 | CASRKTLLYEQYF